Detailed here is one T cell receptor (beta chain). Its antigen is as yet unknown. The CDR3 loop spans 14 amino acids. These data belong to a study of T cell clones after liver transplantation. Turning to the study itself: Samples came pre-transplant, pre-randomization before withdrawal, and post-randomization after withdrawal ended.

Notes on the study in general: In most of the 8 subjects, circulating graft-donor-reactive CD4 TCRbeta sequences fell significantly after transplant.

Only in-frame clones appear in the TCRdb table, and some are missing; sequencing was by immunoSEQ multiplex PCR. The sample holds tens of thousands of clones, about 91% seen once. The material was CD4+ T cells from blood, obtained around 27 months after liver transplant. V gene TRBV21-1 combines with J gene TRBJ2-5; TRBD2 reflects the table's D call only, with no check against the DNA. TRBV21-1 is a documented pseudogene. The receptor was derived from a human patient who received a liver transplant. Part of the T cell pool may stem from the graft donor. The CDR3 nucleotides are TGTGCCAGCCAGCAGTGGGAGGGGAAGAGGGAGCAGTACTTC. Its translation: CASQQWEGKREQYF.